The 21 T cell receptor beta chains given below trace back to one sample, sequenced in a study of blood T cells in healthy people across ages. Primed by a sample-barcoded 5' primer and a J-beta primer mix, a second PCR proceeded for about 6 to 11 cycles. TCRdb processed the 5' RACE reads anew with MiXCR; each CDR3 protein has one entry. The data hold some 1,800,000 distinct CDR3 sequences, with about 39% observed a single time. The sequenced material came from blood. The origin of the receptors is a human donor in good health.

In DNA form, the CDR3 reads TGTGCCAGCAGCTCCAGGCGTAGAGCGGGGCATTACAATGAGCAGTTCTTC. This codes for CASSSRRRAGHYNEQFF. V usage is TRBV7-8 and J usage is TRBJ2-1, with 7 bases fitting TRBD2. The CDR3 runs 17 residues. The germline gives CDR1 SGHVS, CDR2 FQNEAQ. With V trimmed by 4 bases and J by 4 bases, 13 bases remained unmatched.

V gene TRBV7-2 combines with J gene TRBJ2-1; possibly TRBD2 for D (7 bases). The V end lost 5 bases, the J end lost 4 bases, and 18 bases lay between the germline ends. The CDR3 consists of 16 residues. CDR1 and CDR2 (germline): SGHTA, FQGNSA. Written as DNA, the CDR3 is TGTGCCAGCAGCCTAAAAGGCGGGGGCACGTACAATGAGCAGTTCTTC. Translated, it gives CASSLKGGGTYNEQFF.

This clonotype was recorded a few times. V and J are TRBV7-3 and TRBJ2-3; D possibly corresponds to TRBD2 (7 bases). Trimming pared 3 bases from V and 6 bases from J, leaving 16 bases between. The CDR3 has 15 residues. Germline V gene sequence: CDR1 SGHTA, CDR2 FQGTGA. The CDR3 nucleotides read TGTGCCAGCAGCTTCGTTGGGGGGGGCATGGATACGCAGTATTTT. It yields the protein CASSFVGGGMDTQYF. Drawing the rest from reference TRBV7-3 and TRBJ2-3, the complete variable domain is GAGVSQTPSNKVTEKGKYVELRCDPISGHTALYWYRQSLGQGPEFLIYFQGTGAADDSGLPNDRFFAVRPEGSVSTLKIQRTERGDSAVYLCASSFVGGGMDTQYFGPGTRLTVL.

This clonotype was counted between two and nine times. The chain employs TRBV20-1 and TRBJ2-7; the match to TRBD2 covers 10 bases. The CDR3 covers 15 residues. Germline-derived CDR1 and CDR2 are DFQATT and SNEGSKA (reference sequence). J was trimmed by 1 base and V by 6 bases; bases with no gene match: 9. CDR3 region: CSASLAGPSSYEQYF. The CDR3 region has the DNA TGCAGTGCCTCACTAGCGGGGCCCTCTTCCTACGAGCAGTACTTC.

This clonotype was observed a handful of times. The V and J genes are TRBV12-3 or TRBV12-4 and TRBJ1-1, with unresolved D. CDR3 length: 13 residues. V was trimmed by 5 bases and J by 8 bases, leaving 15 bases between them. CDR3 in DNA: TGTGCCAGCAGTCCTCTCACACAAGGGGAAGCTTTCTTT. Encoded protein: CASSPLTQGEAFF.

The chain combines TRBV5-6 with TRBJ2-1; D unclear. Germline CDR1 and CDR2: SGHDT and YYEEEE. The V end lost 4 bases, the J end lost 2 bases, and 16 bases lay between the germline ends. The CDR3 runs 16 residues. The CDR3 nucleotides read TGTGCCAGCAGCCACGTGGTTATTTCCCCCTACAATGAGCAGTTCTTC. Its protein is CASSHVVISPYNEQFF.

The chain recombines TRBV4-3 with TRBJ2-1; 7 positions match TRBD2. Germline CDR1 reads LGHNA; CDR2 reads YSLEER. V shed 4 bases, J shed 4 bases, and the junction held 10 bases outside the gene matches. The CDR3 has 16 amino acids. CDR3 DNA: TGCGCCAGCAGCCCTGGCCTGGGGGGGAAATACAATGAGCAGTTCTTC. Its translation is CASSPGLGGKYNEQFF.

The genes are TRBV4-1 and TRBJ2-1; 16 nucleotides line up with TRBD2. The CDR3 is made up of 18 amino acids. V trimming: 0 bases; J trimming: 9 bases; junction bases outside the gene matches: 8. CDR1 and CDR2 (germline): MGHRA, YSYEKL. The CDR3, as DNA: TGCGCCAGCAGCCAAGAGCGTGGGACTAGCGGGGGGGCCGGTGAGCAGTTCTTC. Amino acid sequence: CASSQERGTSGGAGEQFF.

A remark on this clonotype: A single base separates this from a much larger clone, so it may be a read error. The CDR3 sequence: CASSQEKGAGSYEQYF. The CDR3 bases are TGTGCCAGCAGCCAAGAGAAGGGGGCTGGATCCTACGAGCAGTACTTC. V usage is TRBV4-2 and J usage is TRBJ2-4, with 7 positions matching TRBD1. The J call is in doubt because the DNA end fits TRBJ2-7 better. The germline V gene has CDR1 LGHNA and CDR2 YNFKEQ. This CDR3 has 16 residues.

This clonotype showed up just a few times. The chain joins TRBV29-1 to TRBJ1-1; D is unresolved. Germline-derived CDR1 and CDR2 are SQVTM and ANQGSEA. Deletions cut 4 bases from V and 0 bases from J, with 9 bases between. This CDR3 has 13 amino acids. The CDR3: CSVARIVNTEAFF. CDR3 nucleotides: TGCAGCGTTGCGAGGATTGTGAACACTGAAGCTTTCTTT.

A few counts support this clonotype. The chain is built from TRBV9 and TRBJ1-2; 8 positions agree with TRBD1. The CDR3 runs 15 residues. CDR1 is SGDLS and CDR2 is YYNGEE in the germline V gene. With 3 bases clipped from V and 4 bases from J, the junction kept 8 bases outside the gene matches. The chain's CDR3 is CASSAGLRGPYGYTF. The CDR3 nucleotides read TGTGCCAGCAGCGCTGGGCTCAGGGGGCCCTATGGCTACACCTTC. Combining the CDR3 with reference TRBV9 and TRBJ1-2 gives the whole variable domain DSGVTQTPKHLITATGQRVTLRCSPRSGDLSVYWYQQSLDQGLQFLIQYYNGEERAKGNILERFSAQQFPDLHSELNLSSLELGDSALYFCASSAGLRGPYGYTFGSGTRLTVV.

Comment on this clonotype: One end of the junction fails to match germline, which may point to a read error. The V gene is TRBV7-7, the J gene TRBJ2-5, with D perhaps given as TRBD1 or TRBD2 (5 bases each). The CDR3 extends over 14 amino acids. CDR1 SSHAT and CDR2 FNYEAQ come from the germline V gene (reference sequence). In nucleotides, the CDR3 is TGTGCTAGCAGCTTAGTAGGGGACCACGAGACCCAGTACTTC. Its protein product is CASSLVGDHETQYF.

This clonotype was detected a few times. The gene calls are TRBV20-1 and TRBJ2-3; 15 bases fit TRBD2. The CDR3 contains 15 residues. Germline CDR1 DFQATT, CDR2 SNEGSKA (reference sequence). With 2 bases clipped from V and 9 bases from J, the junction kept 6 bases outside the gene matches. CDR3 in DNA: TGCAGTGCTAGATGGACTAGCGGGGGGGCAGGGACGCAGTATTTT. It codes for CSARWTSGGAGTQYF.

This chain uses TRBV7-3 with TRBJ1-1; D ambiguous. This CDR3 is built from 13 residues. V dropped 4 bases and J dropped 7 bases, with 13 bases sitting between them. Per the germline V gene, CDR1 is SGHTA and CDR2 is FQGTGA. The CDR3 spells CASSSLVGGEAFF. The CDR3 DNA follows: TGTGCCAGCAGCTCCTTGGTGGGCGGTGAAGCTTTCTTT. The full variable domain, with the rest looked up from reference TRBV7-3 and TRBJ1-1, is GAGVSQTPSNKVTEKGKYVELRCDPISGHTALYWYRQSLGQGPEFLIYFQGTGAADDSGLPNDRFFAVRPEGSVSTLKIQRTERGDSAVYLCASSSLVGGEAFFGQGTRLTVV.

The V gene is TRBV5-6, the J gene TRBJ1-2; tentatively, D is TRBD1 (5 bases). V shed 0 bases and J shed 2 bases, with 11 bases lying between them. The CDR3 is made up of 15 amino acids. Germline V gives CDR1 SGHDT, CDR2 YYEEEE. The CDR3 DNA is TGTGCCAGCAGCTTGGGGGACGACACCAACTATGGCTACACCTTC. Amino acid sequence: CASSLGDDTNYGYTF.

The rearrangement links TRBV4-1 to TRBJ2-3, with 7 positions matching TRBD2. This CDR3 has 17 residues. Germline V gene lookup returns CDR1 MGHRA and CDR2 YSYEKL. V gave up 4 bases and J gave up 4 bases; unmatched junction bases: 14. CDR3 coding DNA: TGCGCCAGCAGCCTACAACCATGGGGCGCGGGGGCAGATACGCAGTATTTT. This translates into CASSLQPWGAGADTQYF.

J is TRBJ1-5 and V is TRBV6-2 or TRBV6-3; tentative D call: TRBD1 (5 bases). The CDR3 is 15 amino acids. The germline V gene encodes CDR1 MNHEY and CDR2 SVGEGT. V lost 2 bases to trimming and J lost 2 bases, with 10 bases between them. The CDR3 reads CASSYAWGRNQPQHF. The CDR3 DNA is TGTGCCAGCAGTTACGCATGGGGCCGCAATCAGCCCCAGCATTTT.

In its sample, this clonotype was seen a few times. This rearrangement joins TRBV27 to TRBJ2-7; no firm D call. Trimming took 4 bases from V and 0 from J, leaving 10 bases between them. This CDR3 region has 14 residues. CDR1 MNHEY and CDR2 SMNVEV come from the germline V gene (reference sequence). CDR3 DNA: TGTGCCAGCAGTTACGGCCCTCACTCCTACGAGCAGTACTTC. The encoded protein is CASSYGPHSYEQYF.

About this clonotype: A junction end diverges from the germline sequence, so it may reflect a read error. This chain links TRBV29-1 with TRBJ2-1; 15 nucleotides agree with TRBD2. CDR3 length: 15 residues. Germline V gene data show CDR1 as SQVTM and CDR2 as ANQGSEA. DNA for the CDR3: TGCAGCGCTGAATATGGACTAGCGGGGGGGAATGAGCAGTTCTTC. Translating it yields CSAEYGLAGGNEQFF.

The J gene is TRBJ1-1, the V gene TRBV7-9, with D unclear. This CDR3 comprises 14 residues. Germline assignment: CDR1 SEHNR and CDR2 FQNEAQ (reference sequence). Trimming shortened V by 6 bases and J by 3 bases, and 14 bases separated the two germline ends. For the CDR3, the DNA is TGTGCCAGCAGTCCCCTCGCGGAGCACACTGAAGCTTTCTTT. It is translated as CASSPLAEHTEAFF.

CDR3 in DNA: TGTGCCAGCAAGATAGCTAGCGGAGATTACAATGAGCAGTTCTTC. Its protein is CASKIASGDYNEQFF. The chain recombines TRBV6-6 with TRBJ2-1; TRBD2 matches 7 bases. Germline values: CDR1 MNHNY, CDR2 SVGAGI (reference sequence). The CDR3 contains 15 residues. J was trimmed by 4 bases and V by 7 bases; bases with no gene match: 10.